The 30 T cell receptor beta chains reported below all come from one sample, sequenced in a study of T cells in Graves' hyperthyroidism and ophthalmopathy (dated by TCRdb to the late 2010s). Library preparation was by multiplex PCR. This sample was sequenced with an Illumina HiSeq 2000. TCR beta CDR3 regions were amplified from RNA transcripts. The TCR CDR3 was subjected to a first round of RT-PCR using the HTBI primer set and the Qiagen OneStep RT-PCR kit. TCRdb passed the public sequencing reads through fastp at Q25 and MiXCR, retaining productive beta sequences. Each CDR3 protein appears once, grouped with its most common genes and DNA. The sample has about 50,000 distinct CDR3 sequences on record, around half of them singletons. In total, the top ten clones hold 9.5% to 15% of the sample. The sample taken for sequencing was blood. Every receptor here comes from a woman in her thirties with Graves' ophthalmopathy.

With respect to this clonotype: One junction end does not reproduce the germline sequence, and a read error may be involved. CDR3 loop: CASREGQGRYEQFF. The CDR3 DNA sequence: TGTGCCAGCAGAGAAGGTCAGGGGAGGTATGAGCAGTTCTTC. V usage is TRBV2 and J usage is TRBJ2-1, with D perhaps being TRBD1 or TRBD2 (6 bases each). CDR1 SNHLY and CDR2 FYNNEI come from the germline V gene. CDR3 size: 14 residues. The variable domain in full, completed from reference TRBV2 and TRBJ2-1, reads EPEVTQTPSHQVTQMGQEVILRCVPISNHLYFYWYRQILGQKVEFLVSFYNNEISEKSEIFDDQFSVERPDGSNFTLKIRSTKLEDSAMYFCASREGQGRYEQFFGPGTRLTVL.

Notes on this clonotype: A read error is likely, as this CDR3 ends without the conserved phenylalanine or tryptophan. V gene TRBV11-2 combines with J gene TRBJ2-2; D might be TRBD2 (6 bases). The V gene's germline CDR1 is SGHAT and CDR2 FQNNGV. This CDR3 region has 20 residues. Trimming removed 4 bases at V and 3 bases at J, with 27 bases between. The chain's CDR3 is CASSWGLGPAGAGDTGELFY. The CDR3 DNA follows: TGTGCCAGCAGCTGGGGGTTAGGACCAGCGGGTGCCGGGGACACCGGGGAGCTGTTTTAT.

This chain joins TRBV28 and TRBJ1-5; no clear D gene. Deletions cut 1 base from V and 2 bases from J, with 18 bases between. The CDR3 extends over 18 amino acids. The germline V gene encodes CDR1 MDHEN and CDR2 SYDVKM. The CDR3 protein is CASSLSVWAGMGNQPQHF. The CDR3 DNA follows: TGTGCCAGCAGTTTATCGGTTTGGGCAGGTATGGGCAATCAGCCCCAGCATTTT.

As to this clonotype: The CDR3 does not end in the conserved phenylalanine or tryptophan, so this is likely a read error. The DNA is omitted, as the CDR3 cannot be located on it reliably, and the CDR3 follows TCRdb's listing. The rearrangement joins TRBV20-1 to TRBJ1-4. Germline lookup yields CDR1 DFQATT and CDR2 SNEGSKA (reference sequence). The CDR3 comprises 12 residues, both ends counted. The CDR3 region is CSGPERGVFFTA.

The rearrangement joins TRBV18 to TRBJ1-4; D is uncertain. Germline assignment: CDR1 KGHSH and CDR2 LQKENI. This CDR3 is built from 15 residues. Between the trimmed V and J ends, which lost 2 bases and 7 bases, there was a span of 14 bases. The CDR3 spells CASSPAGIAPEKLFF. Written as DNA, the CDR3 is TGTGCCAGCTCACCAGCGGGTATAGCCCCTGAAAAACTGTTTTTT.

The CDR3 loop is CATSERTGEGATEAFF. CDR3 DNA: TGTGCCACCAGTGAACGGACAGGGGAGGGGGCCACTGAAGCTTTCTTT. This sequence joins TRBV24-1 and TRBJ1-1, with TRBD1 matching 9 bases. Germline assignment: CDR1 KGHDR and CDR2 SFDVKD. The CDR3 totals 16 residues. With 4 bases clipped from V and 4 bases from J, the junction kept 9 bases outside the gene matches.

The rearrangement uses TRBV12-3 or TRBV12-4 and TRBJ2-3, with 7 bases identical to TRBD2. Trimming removed 6 bases from V and 2 bases from J; junction bases left unmatched: 2. The CDR3 has 13 amino acids. As DNA, the CDR3 is TGTGCCAGCAGAGCGGGGACCACAGATACGCAGTATTTT. This codes for CASRAGTTDTQYF.

This clonotype was found many times. This sequence joins TRBV19 and TRBJ2-5; D is possibly TRBD1 or TRBD2 (5 bases each). Germline V gene lookup returns CDR1 LNHDA and CDR2 SQIVND (reference sequence). CDR3 length equals 13 residues. V lost 4 bases to trimming and J lost 1 base, with 7 bases between them. Here the CDR3 reads CASSRGTQETQYF. The CDR3 coding sequence is TGTGCCAGTAGTAGGGGGACCCAAGAGACCCAGTACTTC. Full variable domain (remainder filled in from reference TRBV19 and TRBJ2-5): DGGITQSPKYLFRKEGQNVTLSCEQNLNHDAMYWYRQDPGQGLRLIYYSQIVNDFQKGDIAEGYSVSREKKESFPLTVTSAQKNPTAFYLCASSRGTQETQYFGPGTRLLVL.

This clonotype was counted ten times or more. V gene TRBV12-3 or TRBV12-4 combines with J gene TRBJ1-3; 9 nucleotides match TRBD1. The CDR3 is made up of 16 amino acids. The V gene end was trimmed by 6 bases and the J gene end by 4 bases; junction bases not matched to a gene: 10. The CDR3 coding sequence is TGTGCCAGCAGGGCCGGACAGGGGTTTGCAGGAAACACCATATATTTT. It specifies CASRAGQGFAGNTIYF.

A word on this clonotype: Since no conserved phenylalanine or tryptophan closes the CDR3, a read error is the likely cause. The chain has TRBV19 and TRBJ2-1; 8 bases map to TRBD2. The V gene's germline CDR1 is LNHDA and CDR2 SQIVND (reference sequence). The CDR3 runs 14 residues. For the CDR3, the DNA is TGTGCCACCGCGGCGGGGGGCAGTTACAATAAGCAGTTCCTC. This encodes CATAAGGSYNKQFL.

There are many counts of this clonotype. The chain has TRBV5-1 and TRBJ1-4; weak D call: TRBD1 (6 bases). The CDR3 has 14 amino acids. The germline V gene encodes CDR1 SGHRS and CDR2 YFSETQ. Trimming left V 1 base short and J 5 bases short, with 9 bases between. CDR3 DNA: TGCGCCAGCAGCTTGACAGGGCCAAATGAAAAACTGTTTTTT. Amino acids: CASSLTGPNEKLFF.

For this clonotype: A read error is possible here, since a much larger clone lies one base away. The J gene is TRBJ1-2, the V gene TRBV28, with D tentatively TRBD1 (6 bases). From germline, CDR1 is MDHEN and CDR2 SYDVKM. V shed 4 bases and J shed 5 bases, with 14 bases lying between them. The CDR3 is 14 residues long. CDR3 nucleotide sequence: TGTGCCAGCAGTTCGGGACATGGATTGTATGGCTACACCTTC. Translation: CASSSGHGLYGYTF.

This clonotype was recorded at least ten times. The chain links TRBV15 to TRBJ2-2, with D tentatively TRBD1 (5 bases). Germline V gene sequence: CDR1 LNHNV, CDR2 YYDKDF (reference sequence). With 3 bases removed from V and 4 bases from J, the gap between germline ends came to 9 bases. The CDR3 is 14 residues long. CDR3 bases: TGTGCCACCAGCAGGGACATAACCACCGGGGAGCTGTTTTTT. It specifies CATSRDITTGELFF.

V and J are TRBV7-6 and TRBJ1-2; tentative D call: TRBD1 (5 bases). Trimming removed 1 base at V and 7 bases at J, with 16 bases between. Looked up from germline, CDR1 is SGHVS and CDR2 is FNYEAQ. CDR3 size: 15 residues. CDR3 residues: CASSLVLNRTTGYTF. In nucleotides, the CDR3 is TGTGCCAGCAGCTTAGTCCTGAACAGGACAACTGGCTACACCTTC.

This clonotype occurred many times. J is TRBJ1-3 and V is TRBV4-2; D possibly corresponds to TRBD1 (5 bases). Germline V CDR1 and CDR2: LGHNA, YNFKEQ. The CDR3 covers 16 residues. Trimming cost V 0 bases and J 0 bases, with 9 bases left between them. CDR3 protein: CASSQEGVNSGNTIYF. The CDR3 DNA follows: TGTGCCAGCAGCCAAGAGGGGGTGAACTCTGGAAACACCATATATTTT.

The chain uses TRBV5-8 and TRBJ2-5, with TRBD2 matching 10 bases. This CDR3 region has 14 residues. Trimming removed 3 bases from V and 3 bases from J; junction bases left unmatched: 2. CDR1 and CDR2 from the germline V gene are SGHTS and YDEGEE. In nucleotides, the CDR3 is TGTGCCAGCAGCTCTCTAGCGGGAGAAGAGACCCAGTACTTC. Encoded protein: CASSSLAGEETQYF.

The chain couples TRBV19 to TRBJ2-2, with D possibly matching TRBD1 (5 bases). Germline CDR1 LNHDA, CDR2 SQIVND (reference sequence). V gave up 11 bases and J gave up 5 bases, with 18 bases separating them. This CDR3 region has 14 residues. CDR3 in amino acids: CAWSVPSGTGELFF. In DNA form, the CDR3 reads TGTGCCTGGAGTGTACCGTCAGGGACCGGGGAGCTGTTTTTT.

Comments on this clonotype: The CDR3 does not end in the conserved phenylalanine or tryptophan, so this is likely a read error. The V call is TRBV5-1, the J call TRBJ2-1, with D perhaps given as TRBD1 or TRBD2 (6 bases each). From germline, CDR1 is SGHRS and CDR2 YFSETQ. The CDR3 totals 14 residues. Trimming removed 5 bases from V and 10 bases from J, with 19 bases in between. CDR3 region: CASSRRVGGDEQFL. The CDR3 coding sequence is TGCGCCAGCAGTCGTAGGGTGGGGGGCGACGAGCAGTTCCTC.

This clonotype was detected ten times or more. The gene calls are TRBV5-5 and TRBJ2-5, with 8 bases lining up with TRBD2. J gave up 4 bases and V 1 base, and 3 bases lay outside the gene matches. The CDR3 runs to 14 residues. Germline CDR1 is SGHKS and CDR2 is YYEKEE (reference sequence). The CDR3 nucleotides are TGTGCCAGCAGCTTGATGGCGGGAGGAGAGACCCAGTACTTC. Translation: CASSLMAGGETQYF.

With respect to this clonotype: Since a much larger clone is just one base distant, this may be a read error. The conserved phenylalanine or tryptophan is not found at the CDR3 terminus, so this likely reflects a read error. The chain combines TRBV28 with TRBJ2-3; D is uncertain. CDR1 is MDHEN and CDR2 is SYDVKM in the germline V gene. Trimming pared 7 bases from V and 1 base from J, leaving 12 bases between. The CDR3 has 14 residues. CDR3 loop: CASTLRLGTDTQYC. CDR3 in DNA: TGTGCCAGCACACTGCGCCTCGGCACAGATACGCAGTATTGT.

V usage is TRBV5-5 and J usage is TRBJ2-7; 13 bases line up with TRBD2. The germline gives CDR1 SGHKS, CDR2 YYEKEE (reference sequence). V shed 0 bases and J 1 base; nucleotides not matched to a gene: 4. CDR3 length equals 17 residues. This CDR3 is CASSLEWGLAGSYEQYF. The CDR3 bases are TGTGCCAGCAGCTTGGAGTGGGGACTAGCGGGGTCCTACGAGCAGTACTTC.

On this clonotype itself: The conserved closing phenylalanine or tryptophan is absent in this CDR3, likely reflecting a read error. The chain employs TRBV10-1 and TRBJ1-1, with D unclear. Germline CDR1 WNHNN, CDR2 SYGVQD (reference sequence). The CDR3 has 9 residues. V was shortened by 0 bases and J by 11 bases, with 1 base between the two germline ends. Here the CDR3 DNA reads TGCGCCAGCAGTGAGTCGGCTTTCCTT. Amino acid sequence: CASSESAFL.

Comment on this clonotype: A much larger clone sits a single nucleotide away, making a read error possible. The CDR3, as DNA: TGTGCCAGCAGCCGGACAGGGGTACAGCCCCAGCATTTT. Amino acid sequence: CASSRTGVQPQHF. The V gene is TRBV3-1, the J gene TRBJ1-5; 9 bases fit TRBD1. Germline V gives CDR1 LGHDT, CDR2 YNNKEL (reference sequence). V lost 4 bases, J lost 7 bases, and 2 bases stayed unmatched. The CDR3 sequence is 13 residues long.

The J gene is TRBJ1-6, the V gene TRBV7-3; TRBD1 matches at 10 bases. Germline V lookup: CDR1 SGHTA, CDR2 FQGTGA. The ends lost 2 bases at V and 9 bases at J; junction bases unmatched: 10. The CDR3 sequence is 17 residues long. DNA of the CDR3: TGTGCCAGCAGCTTATCCTGGAGGGACAGGGGTTTTTCACCCCTCCACTTT. Its translation is CASSLSWRDRGFSPLHF.

This chain's CDR3 is CASSLFYGASTEAFF. The CDR3 DNA sequence: TGTGCCAGCAGTTTATTCTACGGCGCATCCACTGAAGCTTTCTTT. The chain recombines TRBV27 with TRBJ1-1; D ambiguous. The germline CDR1 and CDR2 sequences are MNHEY and SMNVEV (reference sequence). V lost 1 base to trimming and J lost 4 bases, with 13 bases between them. This CDR3 region has 15 residues.

The chain recombines TRBV24-1 with TRBJ2-2; D unresolved. With 5 bases removed from V and 6 bases from J, the gap between germline ends came to 6 bases. This CDR3 spans 12 amino acids. The germline V gene has CDR1 KGHDR and CDR2 SFDVKD. The CDR3 is CATSVPSGELFF. CDR3 nucleotides: TGTGCCACCAGTGTTCCCTCCGGGGAGCTGTTTTTT.

V is TRBV7-3 and J is TRBJ2-3, with 11 bases lining up with TRBD2. This CDR3 spans 13 amino acids. Per germline, CDR1 SGHTA and CDR2 FQGTGA. Germline trimming cut 5 bases from V and 11 bases from J; bases unmatched to any gene: 6. This CDR3 is CASSPSGRNEQYF. The CDR3 nucleotides read TGTGCCAGCAGCCCTAGCGGGAGGAATGAGCAGTATTTT. Combining the CDR3 with reference TRBV7-3 and TRBJ2-3 gives the whole variable domain GAGVSQTPSNKVTEKGKYVELRCDPISGHTALYWYRQSLGQGPEFLIYFQGTGAADDSGLPNDRFFAVRPEGSVSTLKIQRTERGDSAVYLCASSPSGRNEQYFGPGTRLTVL.

In this sample, this clonotype turned up many times. This rearrangement joins TRBV6-1 to TRBJ2-7; 8 bases are a match to TRBD2. The germline V gene has CDR1 MNHNS and CDR2 SASEGT. The V and J ends lost 7 bases and 9 bases, in that order; junction bases with no gene match: 14. This CDR3 is built from 14 residues. For the CDR3, the DNA is TGTGCCAGCACCCCCCTAGCGGGTAGCCTAGGGCAGTACTTC. This encodes CASTPLAGSLGQYF.

The chain joins TRBV28 to TRBJ1-1; the match to TRBD1 covers 11 bases. V shed 5 bases and J 4 bases; nucleotides not matched to a gene: 6. Germline V lookup: CDR1 MDHEN, CDR2 SYDVKM. There are 15 residues in the CDR3. CDR3 protein: CASSTGGTGGTEAFF. In DNA form, the CDR3 reads TGTGCCAGCAGTACTGGTGGGACAGGGGGCACTGAAGCTTTCTTT.

The chain carries TRBV20-1 and TRBJ2-3; 14 positions match TRBD2. After removal of 3 bases from V and 11 bases from J, the junction contained 10 bases not matched to a gene. This CDR3 has 15 amino acids. In germline, CDR1 is DFQATT, CDR2 SNEGSKA (reference sequence). The chain's CDR3 is CSASRGTSGSTEQYF. Here the CDR3 DNA reads TGCAGTGCTAGTAGGGGGACTAGCGGGAGTACTGAGCAGTATTTT.